Here is one TCR beta chain with its context. What it binds is unknown. Arm-PCR of CDR3 regions and iRepertoire HTBI primers were used to build TCR beta libraries. Using its own MiXCR run on the multiplex PCR reads, TCRdb lists one record per CDR3 protein. The sample carries about 470,000 distinct CDR3 sequences, approximately 15% recorded once. The germline V and J ends were trimmed by 4 bases and 5 bases, with 16 bases remaining between them. Germline assignment: CDR1 SGHDT and CDR2 YYEEEE. This CDR3 has 14 residues. As for time point: newly diagnosed GD, antithyroid drugs for less than 3 months. Generation of the TCR library employed RNA extracted from PBMCs. The source of the sample is a study of regulatory T cells in long-lasting Graves disease. Study results and limitations: Among samples with persistent disease, TRBV28, TRBJ1-2 and TRBJ2-5 were favored.

The data were also submitted as part of a second study, on T cells in Graves' hyperthyroidism and ophthalmopathy. That study adds: The TCR CDR3 was amplified in a first-round RT-PCR using the HTBI primer set. Using 13 V-J features, a model discriminated ophthalmopathy from stable hyperthyroidism.

V gene TRBV5-6 combines with J gene TRBJ2-7; D is unclear. This TCR was recovered from a woman in her twenties or thirties with Graves disease. The source was peripheral blood mononuclear cells (PBMCs), collected at new diagnosis, from a patient treated with antithyroid drugs. CDR3 protein: CASSPLGRPDEQYF. The CDR3 coding sequence is TGTGCCAGCAGCCCACTGGGCCGCCCCGACGAGCAGTACTTC. Drawing the rest from reference TRBV5-6 and TRBJ2-7, the complete variable domain is DAGVTQSPTHLIKTRGQQVTLRCSPKSGHDTVSWYQQALGQGPQFIFQYYEEEERQRGNFPDRFSGHQFPNYSSELNVNALLLGDSALYLCASSPLGRPDEQYFGPGTRLTVT.